There are a few counts of the clone carrying this T cell receptor (beta chain). Noted time point: blood at routine non-recurrence follow-up after resection. Unsorted samples of tumor, nontumor lung or frozen PBMC had their whole RNA sequenced. This specimen belongs to a study of spatial heterogeneity in lung cancer. As for the study in general: Where available, sequencing covered follow-up PBMC samples, taken at a median of roughly two years after resection. Detection consistently captured more beta-chain sequences than alpha-chain sequences. An average of more than ten raw reads was observed per unique TCR and UMI combination.

TCRdb ran MiXCR on the 5' RACE reads and lists one entry per CDR3 protein. The sample shows about 47,000 distinct CDR3 sequences, 10% to 15% of them seen only once. The ends were cut back, 0 bases at V and 7 bases at J, with 13 bases in the middle. CDR1 and CDR2 (germline): SGHRS, YFSETQ. The CDR3 loop spans 14 amino acids. Source: PBMCs, taken at follow-up. This clonotype was obtained from a male donor with early-stage non-small cell lung cancer. The rearrangement links TRBV5-1 to TRBJ1-1, with D perhaps TRBD1 (5 bases). CDR3 bases: TGCGCCAGCAGCTTGGAGCCAGGGCGGCGTGAAGCTTTCTTT. Translating gives CASSLEPGRREAFF. The full variable domain, rest sourced from reference TRBV5-1 and TRBJ1-1, is KAGVTQTPRYLIKTRGQQVTLSCSPISGHRSVSWYQQTPGQGLQFLFEYFSETQRNKGNFPGRFSGRQFSNSRSEMNVSTLELGDSALYLCASSLEPGRREAFFGQGTRLTVV.